This paragraph covers one T cell receptor (beta chain) sequence. Antigen specificity is unknown. Libraries were prepared by immunoSEQ multiplex PCR; TCRdb keeps only in-frame clonotypes and omits some of them. The sample shows about 75,000 clones, 93% of them seen only once. The data belong to a study of siplizumab effects on memory and regulatory T cells. Findings and caveats of the study: Both greater diversity than memory cells and a major contribution to the alloresponse seemed to characterize naive T cells.

The CDR3 loop spans 15 amino acids. With 6 bases removed from V and 0 bases from J, the gap between germline ends came to 12 bases. CDR1 MNHNS and CDR2 SASEGT come from the germline V gene. The source material was CD8+ T cells sorted from blood. This receptor was obtained from a human donor in good health. The rearrangement links TRBV6-1 to TRBJ2-1, with D unclear. CDR3 in DNA: TGTGCCAGCAGGCAAACGGTTAGCTCCTACAATGAGCAGTTCTTC. Translation: CASRQTVSSYNEQFF.